This is a list of T cell receptor beta chains from one sample in a study of Ad26.COV2.S vaccination and SARS-CoV-2 variants. Data came from immunoSEQ multiplex PCR; TCRdb stores just in-frame clones and leaves some out. In the table there are over 400,000 clones, around 92% of which are singletons. The source material was peripheral blood, sampled in a trial of Ad26.COV2.S vaccine versus placebo. The receptor set was obtained from a person aged 18-60 years who received the Ad26.COV2.S COVID-19 vaccine or a placebo. Each CDR3 is given with its conserved first and last residue. D genes are given only for firm matches. A clone size is listed for some rows: how often the clone was seen (once, few, many), or a class if it is expanded.

clone_size: NA; v_call: TRBV7-2; d_call: TRBD1; j_call: TRBJ2-3; cdr3_nt: TGTGCCAGCAGCTCAACCCGGGACAGAGGATCAGATACGCAGTATTTT; cdr3_aa: CASSSTRDRGSDTQYF
clone_size: NA; v_call: TRBV19; d_call: TRBD1; j_call: TRBJ2-3; cdr3_nt: TGTGCCAGTAGTATAGACCGGACAGGAGCGCAGTATTTT; cdr3_aa: CASSIDRTGAQYF
clone_size: NA; v_call: TRBV9; d_call: TRBD1; j_call: TRBJ1-1; cdr3_nt: TGTGCCAGCAGCGTGGGACAGGGTATCACTGAAGCTTTCTTT; cdr3_aa: CASSVGQGITEAFF
clone_size: NA; v_call: TRBV4-1; d_call: NA; j_call: TRBJ2-1; cdr3_nt: TGCGCCAGCAGCCAGGTCATGGGCAGTGGTTCCTACAATGAGCAGTTCTTC; cdr3_aa: CASSQVMGSGSYNEQFF
clone_size: NA; v_call: TRBV7-4; d_call: NA; j_call: TRBJ1-1; cdr3_nt: TGTGCCAGCAGCCCCCGGGACAAAAGAGTTACGATGAACACTGAAGCTTTCTTT; cdr3_aa: CASSPRDKRVTMNTEAFF
clone_size: few; v_call: TRBV5-1; d_call: TRBD2; j_call: TRBJ2-5; cdr3_nt: TGCGCCAGCAGCAAAGGGACTAGCGGGGAGGTGTGGGAGACCCAGTACTTC; cdr3_aa: CASSKGTSGEVWETQYF
clone_size: NA; v_call: TRBV15; d_call: NA; j_call: TRBJ2-3; cdr3_nt: TGTGCCACCAGCAGAGATTCGATTGGGGCAGTGGGCACAGATACGCAGTATTTT; cdr3_aa: CATSRDSIGAVGTDTQYF
clone_size: NA; v_call: TRBV25-1; d_call: NA; j_call: TRBJ1-2; cdr3_nt: TGTGCCAGCAGTGACCCGAGTGGGGGGACCAACTATGGCTACACCTTC; cdr3_aa: CASSDPSGGTNYGYTF
clone_size: NA; v_call: TRBV7-9; d_call: TRBD1; j_call: TRBJ2-1; cdr3_nt: TGTGCCAGCAGACCCGACAGGGGCTCCTACAATGAGCAGTTCTTC; cdr3_aa: CASRPDRGSYNEQFF
clone_size: NA; v_call: TRBV6-5; d_call: TRBD2; j_call: TRBJ2-5; cdr3_nt: TGTGCCAGCAGTTCCGGACTAGCGGGGGTATTAGAGACCCAGTACTTC; cdr3_aa: CASSSGLAGVLETQYF
clone_size: NA; v_call: TRBV7-2; d_call: NA; j_call: TRBJ1-5; cdr3_nt: TGTGCCAGCAGCTTAGCGCTGGGACCAAATCAGCCCCAGCATTTT; cdr3_aa: CASSLALGPNQPQHF
clone_size: NA; v_call: TRBV2; d_call: TRBD1; j_call: TRBJ2-7; cdr3_nt: TGTGCCAGCAGTGACCCGACAGGGTTGTCCTACGAGCAGTACTTC; cdr3_aa: CASSDPTGLSYEQYF
clone_size: NA; v_call: TRBV25-1; d_call: NA; j_call: TRBJ1-2; cdr3_nt: TGTGCCAGCAGTGATGGAGGAGAGTATAACTATGGCTACACCTTC; cdr3_aa: CASSDGGEYNYGYTF
clone_size: many; v_call: TRBV27; d_call: NA; j_call: TRBJ1-2; cdr3_nt: TGTGCCAGCAGTTTCCATGACAGCGCCGGCGGCTACACCTTC; cdr3_aa: CASSFHDSAGGYTF
clone_size: NA; v_call: TRBV5-6; d_call: NA; j_call: TRBJ1-5; cdr3_nt: TGTGCCAGCAGCGCTGACCCTGGGAATCAGCCCCAGCATTTT; cdr3_aa: CASSADPGNQPQHF
clone_size: NA; v_call: TRBV5-1; d_call: TRBD2; j_call: TRBJ2-5; cdr3_nt: TGCGCCAGCAGCTCGCGGGAGTTCGGAACAGAGACCCAGTACTTC; cdr3_aa: CASSSREFGTETQYF
clone_size: NA; v_call: TRBV4-3; d_call: TRBD1; j_call: TRBJ2-7; cdr3_nt: TGCGCCAGCAGCCCTCGGGACAGTCGTCTCTACGAGCAGTACTTC; cdr3_aa: CASSPRDSRLYEQYF
clone_size: NA; v_call: TRBV6-1; d_call: NA; j_call: TRBJ1-5; cdr3_nt: TGTGCCAGCAGTGAACCGGCAGGGGAAGATCAGCCCCAGCATTTT; cdr3_aa: CASSEPAGEDQPQHF
clone_size: NA; v_call: TRBV6-2/TRBV6-3; d_call: NA; j_call: TRBJ1-1; cdr3_nt: TGTGCCAGCAGTTACGGGTGGAACACTGAAGCTTTCTTT; cdr3_aa: CASSYGWNTEAFF
clone_size: NA; v_call: TRBV29-1; d_call: NA; j_call: TRBJ1-2; cdr3_nt: TGCAGCGTTGTAGGGCGGGCGAACTATGGCTACACCTTC; cdr3_aa: CSVVGRANYGYTF
clone_size: NA; v_call: TRBV11-2; d_call: NA; j_call: TRBJ2-3; cdr3_nt: TGTGCCAGCAGCCCACGACTCAACACAGATACGCAGTATTTT; cdr3_aa: CASSPRLNTDTQYF
clone_size: once; v_call: TRBV14; d_call: NA; j_call: TRBJ2-7; cdr3_nt: TGTGCCAGCAGCCAAGATTTACGGGGCTACGAGCAGTACTTC; cdr3_aa: CASSQDLRGYEQYF
clone_size: NA; v_call: TRBV15; d_call: NA; j_call: TRBJ2-7; cdr3_nt: TGTGCCACCAGCAGAGATGTCAGAAGCTCCTACGAGCAGTACTTC; cdr3_aa: CATSRDVRSSYEQYF
clone_size: NA; v_call: TRBV7-9; d_call: NA; j_call: TRBJ2-3; cdr3_nt: TGTGCCAGCAGCTTATCGCTGGACTATTGGGCAGATACGCAGTATTTT; cdr3_aa: CASSLSLDYWADTQYF
clone_size: NA; v_call: TRBV9; d_call: NA; j_call: TRBJ2-1; cdr3_nt: TGTGCCAGCAGCGTAGAATCTTACAATGAGCAGTTCTTC; cdr3_aa: CASSVESYNEQFF
clone_size: NA; v_call: TRBV7-2; d_call: TRBD2; j_call: TRBJ2-1; cdr3_nt: TGTGCCAGCAGCTCCTCTCCATCAGCGGGGGGGAGCAATGAGCAGTTCTTC; cdr3_aa: CASSSSPSAGGSNEQFF
clone_size: NA; v_call: TRBV19; d_call: NA; j_call: TRBJ1-5; cdr3_nt: TGTGCCAGTAGCAACACAGGGAATCAGCCCCAGCATTTT; cdr3_aa: CASSNTGNQPQHF
clone_size: few; v_call: TRBV10-1; d_call: NA; j_call: TRBJ1-5; cdr3_nt: TGCGCCGCGCCGGCCGACAATAGCAATCAGCCCCAGCATTTT; cdr3_aa: CAAPADNSNQPQHF
clone_size: NA; v_call: TRBV19; d_call: NA; j_call: TRBJ1-1; cdr3_nt: TGTGCCAGTAGTATAAATGCCGGGGGTATCACTGAAGCTTTCTTT; cdr3_aa: CASSINAGGITEAFF
clone_size: NA; v_call: TRBV28; d_call: TRBD2; j_call: TRBJ2-3; cdr3_nt: TGTGCCAGCAGTTCCCAAATCGGACTAGTCGCAGATACGCAGTATTTT; cdr3_aa: CASSSQIGLVADTQYF
clone_size: once; v_call: TRBV10-1; d_call: NA; j_call: TRBJ2-2; cdr3_nt: TGCGCCAGCAGTGTACGGCCGACGGAGCAGCTGTTTTTT; cdr3_aa: CASSVRPTEQLFF
clone_size: NA; v_call: TRBV28; d_call: NA; j_call: TRBJ1-1; cdr3_nt: TGTGCCAGCAGTCTCAGGGACTTTATGGCTTTCTTT; cdr3_aa: CASSLRDFMAFF
clone_size: once; v_call: TRBV28; d_call: NA; j_call: TRBJ1-3; cdr3_nt: TGTGCCAGCAGTTTGAGGTTTCGCAGGGCATCCCCTGGAAACACCATATATTTT; cdr3_aa: CASSLRFRRASPGNTIYF
clone_size: NA; v_call: TRBV5-6; d_call: NA; j_call: TRBJ2-5; cdr3_nt: TGTGCCAGCAGCTTGCCCGATGCAGGTCAAGAGACCCAGTACTTC; cdr3_aa: CASSLPDAGQETQYF
clone_size: NA; v_call: TRBV18; d_call: NA; j_call: TRBJ1-4; cdr3_nt: TGTGCCAGCTCACCAGGATCGACGGCAACTAATGAAAAACTGTTTTTT; cdr3_aa: CASSPGSTATNEKLFF
clone_size: NA; v_call: TRBV11-2; d_call: TRBD2; j_call: TRBJ2-7; cdr3_nt: TGTGCCAGCAGCCCCCCCACTAGCGGGGGGATCTACGAGCAGTACTTC; cdr3_aa: CASSPPTSGGIYEQYF
clone_size: NA; v_call: TRBV7-8; d_call: NA; j_call: TRBJ1-1; cdr3_nt: TGTGCCAGCAGCTCCCCTGGGGGGTTTTTATCGGGTGAAGCTTTCTTT; cdr3_aa: CASSSPGGFLSGEAFF
clone_size: once; v_call: TRBV25-1; d_call: NA; j_call: TRBJ2-5; cdr3_nt: TGTGCCAGCAAGGGATCCCCCGGTTCTGCGGAGACCCAGTACTTC; cdr3_aa: CASKGSPGSAETQYF
clone_size: NA; v_call: TRBV5-6; d_call: NA; j_call: TRBJ2-5; cdr3_nt: TGTGCCAGCAGCCAACGTAACGGGGATGGATACCAAGAGACCCAGTACTTC; cdr3_aa: CASSQRNGDGYQETQYF
clone_size: NA; v_call: TRBV20-1; d_call: NA; j_call: TRBJ1-1; cdr3_nt: TGCAGTGCTTCTACACGTCCCGAAGCTTTCTTT; cdr3_aa: CSASTRPEAFF
clone_size: NA; v_call: TRBV7-9; d_call: NA; j_call: TRBJ1-2; cdr3_nt: TGTGCCAGCAGCTTAGGACAGGTTCAACCTGGCTACACCTTC; cdr3_aa: CASSLGQVQPGYTF
clone_size: once; v_call: TRBV7-9; d_call: NA; j_call: TRBJ1-2; cdr3_nt: TGTGCCAGCAGCTTAGTATCTCTCATGGGGAGCTATGGCTACACCTTC; cdr3_aa: CASSLVSLMGSYGYTF
clone_size: NA; v_call: TRBV13; d_call: TRBD1; j_call: TRBJ1-3; cdr3_nt: TGTGCCAGCAGCGTGTGGACAGGGGGAAACACCATATATTTT; cdr3_aa: CASSVWTGGNTIYF
clone_size: NA; v_call: TRBV10-3; d_call: TRBD1; j_call: TRBJ2-5; cdr3_nt: TGTGCCATCAGTTCCGGGACAGGGGGAGAGACCCAGTACTTC; cdr3_aa: CAISSGTGGETQYF
clone_size: NA; v_call: TRBV5-4; d_call: NA; j_call: TRBJ2-5; cdr3_nt: TGTGCCAGCAGCCGACGTGTGACAGACCAAGAGACCCAGTACTTC; cdr3_aa: CASSRRVTDQETQYF
clone_size: once; v_call: TRBV5-6; d_call: TRBD1; j_call: TRBJ2-3; cdr3_nt: TGTGCCAGCAGCGTTTCCGGGTGGACAGGGGCCCGGGATACGCAGTATTTT; cdr3_aa: CASSVSGWTGARDTQYF
clone_size: NA; v_call: TRBV28; d_call: NA; j_call: TRBJ1-4; cdr3_nt: TGTGCCAGCAGACTCTCCGGTGCAACTAATGAAAAACTGTTTTTT; cdr3_aa: CASRLSGATNEKLFF
clone_size: NA; v_call: TRBV10-3; d_call: NA; j_call: TRBJ1-1; cdr3_nt: TGTGCCATCAGTGCCGTTGGGACTGAAGCTTTCTTT; cdr3_aa: CAISAVGTEAFF
clone_size: NA; v_call: TRBV19; d_call: NA; j_call: TRBJ1-4; cdr3_nt: TGTGCCAGTAGCCTGGACAGCCATAATGAAAAACTGTTTTTT; cdr3_aa: CASSLDSHNEKLFF